This is a list of T cell receptor beta chains from one sample in a study of regulatory T cells in long-lasting Graves disease. TCRdb used MiXCR to reprocess the multiplex PCR reads, holding one entry per CDR3 protein. Among about 470,000 distinct CDR3 sequences listed, 20% to 25% were seen once. This specimen consisted of peripheral blood mononuclear cells (PBMCs), obtained when the disease was refractory, from a patient treated with antithyroid drugs. The source of these receptors is a female donor with Graves disease. Each CDR3 is given with its conserved first and last residue. A D gene is named only where the DNA matches it firmly. Some rows mark clone size as missing; the rest say once, few, many or name a class of expanded clone.

j_call clone_size v_call cdr3_length d_call cdr3_aa cdr3_nt
TRBJ1-2 few TRBV9 13 NA CASSADSTYGYTF TGTGCCAGCAGCGCCGACAGTACCTATGGCTACACCTTC
TRBJ1-2 many TRBV20-1 15 TRBD1 CSALSDREPDYGYTF TGCAGTGCTCTCTCGGACAGGGAACCTGACTATGGCTACACCTTC
TRBJ1-1 NA TRBV7-9 13 NA CASRGGAHTEAFF TGTGCCAGCAGAGGGGGTGCGCACACTGAAGCTTTCTTT
TRBJ1-1 NA TRBV19 14 NA CASTNRGLKTEAFF TGTGCCAGTACCAACCGGGGCCTAAAGACTGAAGCTTTCTTT
TRBJ1-2 few TRBV7-2 14 TRBD1 CASSQGRRGLGYTF TGTGCCAGCAGTCAAGGGCGCAGGGGGCTTGGCTACACCTTC
TRBJ2-4 many TRBV5-8 11 NA CASSPGYIQYF TGTGCCAGCAGCCCAGGGTACATTCAGTACTTC
TRBJ2-7 NA TRBV20-1 17 TRBD1 CSAREGRGRVSTYEQYF TGCAGTGCTAGAGAGGGCAGGGGGCGAGTCTCTACCTACGAGCAGTACTTC
TRBJ2-5 many TRBV20-1 13 NA CSATWDREETQYF TGCAGTGCTACGTGGGACCGTGAAGAGACCCAGTACTTC
TRBJ2-7 many TRBV28 19 NA CASSFLLPEDYTLSYEQYF TGTGCCAGCAGTTTTCTACTCCCCGAAGACTACACTCTGTCCTACGAGCAGTACTTC
TRBJ1-2 many TRBV6-1 15 NA CASSPETTYNYGYTF TGTGCCAGCAGTCCTGAGACAACCTATAACTATGGCTACACCTTC
TRBJ2-4 NA TRBV6-9 18 NA CASSYGTVIGLAKNIQYF TGTGCCAGCAGTTACGGGACGGTGATAGGACTAGCCAAAAACATTCAGTACTTC
TRBJ2-7 few TRBV25-1 15 TRBD1 CASRDPGQGTYEQYF TGTGCCAGCAGGGACCCGGGACAGGGGACATACGAGCAGTACTTC
TRBJ2-7 many TRBV28 15 NA CASSSRTASSYEQYF TGTGCCAGCAGTTCCCGGACAGCGAGCTCCTACGAGCAGTACTTC
TRBJ2-2 NA TRBV7-3 15 NA CASSLSGPYTGELFF TGTGCCAGCAGCTTATCCGGGCCTTACACCGGGGAGCTGTTTTTT
TRBJ2-5 many TRBV7-9 15 TRBD2 CASSFSGAPQETQYF TGTGCCAGCAGCTTTAGCGGGGCTCCGCAAGAGACCCAGTACTTC
TRBJ1-1 many TRBV5-1 17 NA CASSVGFGAVLNTEAFF TGCGCCAGCAGCGTCGGCTTCGGAGCGGTATTGAACACTGAAGCTTTCTTT
TRBJ2-7 few TRBV5-1 15 NA CASSSGTRPSYEQYF TGCGCCAGCAGCTCGGGGACCAGGCCCTCCTACGAGCAGTACTTC
TRBJ2-5 NA TRBV7-2 15 TRBD2 CASSPGTSGSETQYF TGTGCCAGCAGCCCCGGGACTAGCGGGAGTGAGACCCAGTACTTC
TRBJ2-6 many TRBV11-2 13 NA CASSASGANVLTF TGTGCCAGCAGTGCCTCTGGGGCCAACGTCCTGACTTTC
TRBJ2-7 many TRBV2 15 TRBD2 CASSERVAGAYEQYF TGTGCCAGCAGTGAGAGGGTAGCGGGGGCCTACGAGCAGTACTTC
TRBJ1-5 many TRBV6-5 15 NA CASSYSGGFDQPQHF TGTGCCAGCAGTTACTCAGGCGGGTTTGATCAGCCCCAGCATTTT
TRBJ2-3 NA TRBV13 14 NA CASSTPSRRGTQYF TGTGCCAGCAGCACCCCTTCTAGGAGGGGTACGCAGTATTTT
TRBJ2-2 few TRBV18 13 NA CASSPPQGGELFF TGTGCCAGCTCACCACCACAGGGAGGGGAGCTGTTTTTT
TRBJ1-6 many TRBV28 15 TRBD1 CASSHRGLNVSPLHF TGTGCCAGCAGTCACAGGGGGCTTAATGTTTCACCCCTCCACTTT
TRBJ1-1 few TRBV19 14 NA CASSAKGVNTEAFF TGTGCCAGTAGTGCGAAAGGGGTGAACACTGAAGCTTTCTTT
TRBJ2-2 NA TRBV19 20 TRBD2 CASSVSSWGLAGERTGELFF TGTGCCAGTAGTGTCTCCTCCTGGGGACTAGCGGGAGAAAGGACCGGGGAGCTGTTTTTT
TRBJ1-1 NA TRBV5-6 15 NA CASSLSSRDNTEAFF TGTGCCAGCAGCTTGAGCTCCCGGGATAACACTGAAGCTTTCTTT
TRBJ2-2 many TRBV28 14 NA CASSSRANTGELFF TGTGCCAGCAGTTCTCGCGCGAACACCGGGGAGCTGTTTTTT
TRBJ2-7 many TRBV11-2 14 TRBD1 CASSLAQGAYEQYF TGTGCCAGCAGCTTAGCACAGGGGGCCTACGAGCAGTACTTC
TRBJ1-4 many TRBV28 17 NA CASSLFGDRTTNEKLFF TGTGCCAGCAGTTTATTCGGAGACAGAACAACTAATGAAAAACTGTTTTTT
TRBJ1-6 NA TRBV19 14 NA CASSTDNFNSPLHF TGTGCCAGTAGTACTGACAACTTTAATTCACCCCTCCACTTT
TRBJ1-1 NA TRBV6-2/TRBV6-3 14 NA CASSRPDSPTEAFF TGTGCCAGCAGTCGCCCGGACAGCCCCACTGAAGCTTTCTTT
TRBJ1-1 many TRBV6-2/TRBV6-3 13 NA CASSYQANTEAFF TGTGCCAGCAGCTATCAGGCGAACACTGAAGCTTTCTTT
TRBJ1-5 many TRBV20-1 14 TRBD1 CSAPGQGRNQPQHF TGCAGTGCTCCCGGACAGGGGAGAAATCAGCCCCAGCATTTT
TRBJ1-3 few TRBV28 15 NA CASRRTVPSGNTIYF TGTGCCAGCAGGCGGACAGTGCCCTCTGGAAACACCATATATTTT
TRBJ2-4 NA TRBV7-9 16 NA CASSLIQGGPKNIQYF TGTGCCAGCAGCTTAATTCAGGGGGGACCAAAAAACATTCAGTACTTC
TRBJ2-7 many TRBV12-3/TRBV12-4 14 TRBD1 CASSFAGGSDEQYF TGTGCCAGCAGTTTCGCAGGGGGTAGCGACGAGCAGTACTTC
TRBJ1-2 once TRBV20-1 15 TRBD1 CSARTGGFEGYGYTF TGCAGTGCGAGGACAGGGGGCTTTGAAGGCTATGGCTACACCTTC